This TCR beta chain was identified during a study of neurological immune-mediated disorders. This clonotype was seen many times. What it recognizes is unknown. cDNA was made by 5'RACE with 10-nucleotide random UMIs. MiXCR, run by TCRdb on the 5' RACE reads, gives a single entry per CDR3 protein. The table includes 20,000 to 30,000 distinct CDR3 sequences, more than 2% detected once. Findings and limits, study-wide: The expanded clones of different subjects shared no CDR3 amino acid sequences (suggesting private repertoires in all groups). There was no clinical or MRI feature that showed an association with the multiple sclerosis repertoire cluster.

The CDR3 is 12 residues long. The germline CDR1 and CDR2 sequences are SGHNT and YENEEA. V dropped 5 bases and J dropped 4 bases, with 9 bases sitting between them. This receptor was taken from a woman in her forties or fifties with multiple sclerosis. Sample: PBMCs. The rearrangement joins TRBV11-3 to TRBJ2-7; D tentatively fits TRBD1 or TRBD2 (5 bases each). CDR3 in DNA: TGTGCCAGCAGCCCGGGGCGATACGAGCAGTACTTC. Translation gives CASSPGRYEQYF.